A single sample gave rise to the 8 T cell receptor beta chains below, sequenced in a study of graft-versus-host responses after intestinal transplantation. These receptors' antigens are unknown. Clones were read by immunoSEQ multiplex PCR, and TCRdb kept only the in-frame ones, dropping some. The top ten hold around 0.33% of the sample, which has about 88,000 clones, roughly 92% seen once. The starting material was unstimulated CD4+ T cells sorted from spleen or lymph node cells, obtained before intestinal transplant. The source of these receptors is a human donor who received an intestinal transplant.

This chain links TRBV5-4 with TRBJ2-1; no firm D call. V gave up 0 bases and J gave up 9 bases, with 4 bases separating them. Germline-derived CDR1 and CDR2 are SGHNT and YYREEE (reference sequence). The CDR3 spans 11 residues. The CDR3 spells CASSLAAEQFF. CDR3 sequence (DNA): TGTGCCAGCAGCTTGGCCGCTGAGCAGTTCTTC.

The J gene is TRBJ2-2, the V gene TRBV2; TRBD2 agrees at 8 bases. The germline CDR1 and CDR2 sequences are SNHLY and FYNNEI. This CDR3 spans 15 amino acids. V lost 8 bases, J lost 7 bases, and 12 bases stayed unmatched. CDR3: CASLSRREVGGELFF. DNA for the CDR3: TGTGCCAGCCTCTCTAGGCGGGAGGTGGGCGGGGAGCTGTTTTTT.

The chain is built from TRBV7-9 and TRBJ2-7; D is uncertain. This CDR3 contains 14 residues. Germline-derived CDR1 and CDR2 are SEHNR and FQNEAQ (reference sequence). Trimming took 2 bases from V and 0 from J, leaving 8 bases between them. For the CDR3, the DNA is TGTGCCAGCAGCTTATCCGGTAACTCCTACGAGCAGTACTTC. Translating it yields CASSLSGNSYEQYF.

The chain links TRBV7-9 to TRBJ1-5; D possibly corresponds to TRBD1 (5 bases). This CDR3 is built from 14 residues. Germline-derived CDR1 and CDR2 are SEHNR and FQNEAQ (reference sequence). Deletions cut 2 bases from V and 4 bases from J, with 9 bases between. Here the CDR3 reads CASSLLEGNQPQHF. DNA of the CDR3: TGTGCCAGCAGCTTATTAGAGGGGAATCAGCCCCAGCATTTT.

The rearrangement joins TRBV5-6 to TRBJ2-3; 9 bases line up with TRBD1. V was clipped by 2 bases and J by 2 bases; unmatched bases: 6. Per the germline V gene, CDR1 is SGHDT and CDR2 is YYEEEE. This CDR3 region has 16 residues. CDR3 bases: TGTGCCAGCAGCTTTACGGGACAGGGATACACAGATACGCAGTATTTT. Residues: CASSFTGQGYTDTQYF.

The J gene is TRBJ2-1, the V gene TRBV5-6, with 7 bases lining up with TRBD2. Germline V gives CDR1 SGHDT, CDR2 YYEEEE. CDR3 size: 15 residues. The junction had 9 bases not matched to a gene; V was cut back by 2 bases and J by 7 bases. Here the CDR3 DNA reads TGTGCCAGCAGCTTCAAGCGGACCGGGGGGAATGAGCAGTTCTTC. Amino acids: CASSFKRTGGNEQFF.

The V gene is TRBV18, the J gene TRBJ1-2; D possibly corresponds to TRBD1 (6 bases). Germline V gene data show CDR1 as KGHSH and CDR2 as LQKENI. The V end was cut by 3 bases, the J end by 0 bases, with 11 bases between. This CDR3 is 15 amino acids long. This chain's CDR3 is CASSPLGQTNYGYTF. CDR3 DNA: TGTGCCAGCTCACCTTTAGGACAGACTAACTATGGCTACACCTTC.

This chain uses TRBV7-3 with TRBJ2-1, with D tentatively TRBD1 (5 bases). Trimming removed 5 bases at V and 0 bases at J, with 17 bases between. This CDR3 has 17 amino acids. In germline, CDR1 is SGHTA, CDR2 FQGTGA. CDR3 sequence: CASSRSDRPSSYNEQFF. CDR3 coding DNA: TGTGCCAGCAGCCGATCAGACAGACCCAGCTCCTACAATGAGCAGTTCTTC.